Below, one TCR beta chain is given with its context. The data belong to a study of control samples from healthy donors and cancer patients. Trimming took 6 bases from V and 5 from J; bases not matched to a gene: 9. This CDR3 spans 15 amino acids. CDR1 and CDR2 (germline): LGHNA, YSLEER. Profiled with immunoSEQ multiplex PCR; TCRdb holds only in-frame clones, not every one. Of 150,000 to 160,000 clones listed, about 94% are singletons. Sample: blood. The source of this sequence is a man between 35 and 55 years old in good health. This sequence joins TRBV4-3 and TRBJ1-5, with TRBD1 matching 8 bases. The CDR3 nucleotides read TGCGCCAGCAGTATCGGGACAGGTCTATATCAGCCCCAGCATTTT. Its protein is CASSIGTGLYQPQHF.